The rows below give T cell receptor beta chains drawn from one sample of a study of shared clonotypes between healthy human individuals. TCRdb keeps only in-frame clones here, not all; method: immunoSEQ multiplex PCR. Here the sample spans about 2.5 million clones, 85% to 95% being singletons. The source material was naive CD4+ T cells from PBMCs. The receptor source for this set is a man aged 18-30 years in good health. Some clones in this sample may be carry-over from other donors' samples. The CDR3 runs from the conserved cysteine through the conserved F or W. Fields, in order: D gene, V gene, clone size, J gene, CDR3 DNA, CDR3 protein. The D gene is left open where the match is weak. Part of the rows lack a size; the others show once, few, many or a class for expanded clones.

d_call: -
v_call: TRBV9
clone_size: -
j_call: TRBJ1-2
cdr3_nt: TGTGCCAGCAGCGGACGACAGTCCAGTAAGTATGGCTACACCTTC
cdr3_aa: CASSGRQSSKYGYTF

d_call: -
v_call: TRBV5-6
clone_size: -
j_call: TRBJ2-4
cdr3_nt: TGTGCCAGCAGCTCAAGGGCCAAAAACATTCAGTACTTC
cdr3_aa: CASSSRAKNIQYF

d_call: -
v_call: TRBV19
clone_size: -
j_call: TRBJ1-2
cdr3_nt: TGTGCCAGTAGTGCACTCTATGGCTACACCTTC
cdr3_aa: CASSALYGYTF

d_call: -
v_call: TRBV27
clone_size: -
j_call: TRBJ1-1
cdr3_nt: TGTGCCAGCAGTTTACTACGGGCCAACACTGAAGCTTTCTTT
cdr3_aa: CASSLLRANTEAFF

d_call: -
v_call: TRBV7-2
clone_size: -
j_call: TRBJ1-1
cdr3_nt: TGTGCCAGCAGCTTAGAAAAGGGGAGGCCTGAAGCTTTCTTT
cdr3_aa: CASSLEKGRPEAFF

d_call: -
v_call: TRBV29-1
clone_size: -
j_call: TRBJ1-3
cdr3_nt: TGCAGCGTGGAGACAGCGGCTGGAAACACCATATATTTT
cdr3_aa: CSVETAAGNTIYF

d_call: TRBD1
v_call: TRBV5-4
clone_size: -
j_call: TRBJ2-5
cdr3_nt: TGTGCCAGCAGCAGGACAGGGGAGGGGGAGACCCAGTACTTC
cdr3_aa: CASSRTGEGETQYF

d_call: -
v_call: TRBV29-1
clone_size: few
j_call: TRBJ1-1
cdr3_nt: TGCAGCGTTGAAGTAGGAGAAGCTTTCTTT
cdr3_aa: CSVEVGEAFF

d_call: -
v_call: TRBV5-4
clone_size: -
j_call: TRBJ2-3
cdr3_nt: TGTGCCAGCAGCCCTGACTTGAACACAGATACGCAGTATTTT
cdr3_aa: CASSPDLNTDTQYF

d_call: -
v_call: TRBV20-1
clone_size: -
j_call: TRBJ2-1
cdr3_nt: TGCAGTGCCAGGGGCCATGAGCAGTTCTTC
cdr3_aa: CSARGHEQFF

d_call: TRBD1
v_call: TRBV29-1
clone_size: -
j_call: TRBJ2-7
cdr3_nt: TGCAGCGTTGAAGAGGGACAGGGGGCTTACGAGCAGTACTTC
cdr3_aa: CSVEEGQGAYEQYF

d_call: TRBD2
v_call: TRBV7-8
clone_size: -
j_call: TRBJ2-3
cdr3_nt: TGTGCCAGCAACCGCGGGGGAAGCGGAGCCAGCACAGATACGCAGTATTTT
cdr3_aa: CASNRGGSGASTDTQYF

d_call: -
v_call: TRBV7-8
clone_size: once
j_call: TRBJ2-7
cdr3_nt: TGTGCCAGCAGCTCCCCCCCAAGGACCACCTACGAGCAGTACTTC
cdr3_aa: CASSSPPRTTYEQYF

d_call: -
v_call: TRBV5-1
clone_size: -
j_call: TRBJ2-3
cdr3_nt: TGCGCCAGCAGACCGGGACCGGAGTTAAGCACAGATACGCAGTATTTT
cdr3_aa: CASRPGPELSTDTQYF

d_call: TRBD2
v_call: TRBV28
clone_size: -
j_call: TRBJ2-5
cdr3_nt: TGTGCCAGCAGTTCCCGTACTAGCGGGAGGGAGACCCAGTACTTC
cdr3_aa: CASSSRTSGRETQYF

d_call: TRBD2
v_call: TRBV5-6
clone_size: -
j_call: TRBJ2-5
cdr3_nt: TGTGCCAGCAGCTTGTTGGCTAGCGGGCTAGAGACCCAGTACTTC
cdr3_aa: CASSLLASGLETQYF

d_call: -
v_call: TRBV12-2
clone_size: -
j_call: TRBJ2-7
cdr3_nt: TGTGCAAGTCGCTTAGCCTTCCCGGGACTAGCGGCTCTCTCCTACGAGCAGTACTTC
cdr3_aa: CASRLAFPGLAALSYEQYF

d_call: -
v_call: TRBV7-8
clone_size: -
j_call: TRBJ1-2
cdr3_nt: TGTGCCAGCAGCTTACAAGGCTGGGGCTATGGCTACACCTTC
cdr3_aa: CASSLQGWGYGYTF

d_call: TRBD1
v_call: TRBV5-4
clone_size: -
j_call: TRBJ2-7
cdr3_nt: TGTGCCAGCAGCTTAAGGACAGGGCAGGACGAGCAGTACTTC
cdr3_aa: CASSLRTGQDEQYF

d_call: TRBD1
v_call: TRBV12-5
clone_size: -
j_call: TRBJ1-1
cdr3_nt: TGTGCTAGTGGTGGAATCGGGACAGCAAACACTGAAGCTTTCTTT
cdr3_aa: CASGGIGTANTEAFF

d_call: TRBD2
v_call: TRBV5-4
clone_size: -
j_call: TRBJ2-5
cdr3_nt: TGTGCCAGCAGCTTGGGACTAGCGGCGTACCAAGAGACCCAGTACTTC
cdr3_aa: CASSLGLAAYQETQYF

d_call: TRBD2
v_call: TRBV9
clone_size: -
j_call: TRBJ2-1
cdr3_nt: TGTGCCAGCAGCGCCAAACTAGCGCCACTATACAATGAGCAGTTCTTC
cdr3_aa: CASSAKLAPLYNEQFF

d_call: -
v_call: TRBV14
clone_size: -
j_call: TRBJ1-2
cdr3_nt: TGTGCCAGCAGCCAATCCTTGGGGTTGCCCTACACCTTC
cdr3_aa: CASSQSLGLPYTF

d_call: -
v_call: TRBV9
clone_size: -
j_call: TRBJ2-1
cdr3_nt: TGTGCCAGCAGCCCCCGTGTGGAGGACAATGAGCAGTTCTTC
cdr3_aa: CASSPRVEDNEQFF

d_call: -
v_call: TRBV5-1
clone_size: -
j_call: TRBJ2-7
cdr3_nt: TGCGCCAGCAGCTTGGCCGGGGGACCCGAGGTAAACGAGCAGTACTTC
cdr3_aa: CASSLAGGPEVNEQYF

d_call: -
v_call: TRBV2
clone_size: -
j_call: TRBJ2-5
cdr3_nt: TGTGCCAGCAGTAACCGAGGGGGGAAGGAGACCCAGTACTTC
cdr3_aa: CASSNRGGKETQYF

d_call: -
v_call: TRBV2
clone_size: -
j_call: TRBJ1-1
cdr3_nt: TGTGCCAGCAAATACGAGGACACTGAAGCTTTCTTT
cdr3_aa: CASKYEDTEAFF

d_call: -
v_call: TRBV30
clone_size: -
j_call: TRBJ1-3
cdr3_nt: TGTGCCTGGAGTGTGATTTCTGGAAACACCATATATTTT
cdr3_aa: CAWSVISGNTIYF

d_call: TRBD1
v_call: TRBV19
clone_size: -
j_call: TRBJ1-2
cdr3_nt: TGTGCCAGTAGTACACAGGGGACCTATGGCTACACCTTC
cdr3_aa: CASSTQGTYGYTF

d_call: TRBD1
v_call: TRBV15
clone_size: -
j_call: TRBJ2-5
cdr3_nt: TGTGCCACCAGCGGCAGGACAGGCCAAGAGACCCAGTACTTC
cdr3_aa: CATSGRTGQETQYF

d_call: TRBD1
v_call: TRBV28
clone_size: -
j_call: TRBJ2-3
cdr3_nt: TGTGCCAGCAGTTTATCTCCGGGACAGGGGCGGGATACGCAGTATTTT
cdr3_aa: CASSLSPGQGRDTQYF

d_call: -
v_call: TRBV5-1
clone_size: -
j_call: TRBJ1-5
cdr3_nt: TGCGCCAGCAGCTTGGGGTCCGGGGATAGCAATCAGCCCCAGCATTTT
cdr3_aa: CASSLGSGDSNQPQHF

d_call: TRBD1
v_call: TRBV29-1
clone_size: -
j_call: TRBJ1-2
cdr3_nt: TGCAGCGTTGAAGGCAGTAGGACAGGGGGCGGTGGCTACACCTTC
cdr3_aa: CSVEGSRTGGGGYTF

d_call: -
v_call: TRBV5-4
clone_size: -
j_call: TRBJ2-7
cdr3_nt: TGTGCCAGCACTCCGGGACCAAGCTCCTACGAGCAGTACTTC
cdr3_aa: CASTPGPSSYEQYF

d_call: -
v_call: TRBV18
clone_size: -
j_call: TRBJ2-7
cdr3_nt: TGTGCCAGCTCACCTACAGGGGGGGGTTCCTACGAGCAGTACTTC
cdr3_aa: CASSPTGGGSYEQYF

d_call: -
v_call: TRBV4-2
clone_size: -
j_call: TRBJ1-4
cdr3_nt: TGTGCCAGCAGCCAAGAATCGATAGCAACTAATGAAAAACTGTTTTTT
cdr3_aa: CASSQESIATNEKLFF

d_call: TRBD2
v_call: TRBV2
clone_size: -
j_call: TRBJ2-1
cdr3_nt: TGTGCCAGCAGTGGACCGGGACTAGCGGGGAGTGAGCAGTTCTTC
cdr3_aa: CASSGPGLAGSEQFF

d_call: -
v_call: TRBV4-2
clone_size: -
j_call: TRBJ1-1
cdr3_nt: TGTGCCAGCAGCCAACAGATAAGCACTGAAGCTTTCTTT
cdr3_aa: CASSQQISTEAFF

d_call: TRBD2
v_call: TRBV11-3
clone_size: -
j_call: TRBJ2-2
cdr3_nt: TGTGCCAGCAGCTTAGGAATACTAGCGGGAGGGACCGGGGAGCTGTTTTTT
cdr3_aa: CASSLGILAGGTGELFF

d_call: TRBD1
v_call: TRBV30
clone_size: -
j_call: TRBJ1-5
cdr3_nt: TGTGCCTGGAGCCCCCCCTCGAGACAGGGGAAGAGCAATCAGCCCCAGCATTTT
cdr3_aa: CAWSPPSRQGKSNQPQHF

d_call: TRBD1
v_call: TRBV28
clone_size: -
j_call: TRBJ1-4
cdr3_nt: TGTGCCAGCAGTTCAGGACAGGGGGTTAGGGAAAAACTGTTTTTT
cdr3_aa: CASSSGQGVREKLFF

d_call: -
v_call: TRBV25-1
clone_size: -
j_call: TRBJ2-3
cdr3_nt: TGTGCCAGCGCAATCGGGGGCGCAGATACGCAGTATTTT
cdr3_aa: CASAIGGADTQYF

d_call: TRBD2
v_call: TRBV30
clone_size: -
j_call: TRBJ2-7
cdr3_nt: TGTGCCTGGAGTGTACTTGCGGGGGGGACCTACGAGCAGTACTTC
cdr3_aa: CAWSVLAGGTYEQYF

d_call: -
v_call: TRBV6-6
clone_size: -
j_call: TRBJ1-2
cdr3_nt: TGTGCCAGCTTGAGGCAGCTCAATTCCGGCTATGGCCACACCTTC
cdr3_aa: CASLRQLNSGYGHTF

d_call: -
v_call: TRBV28
clone_size: -
j_call: TRBJ1-4
cdr3_nt: TGTGCCAGCAGCAGTTTATGGGGATCGATCGCTAATAATGAAAAACTGTTTTTT
cdr3_aa: CASSSLWGSIANNEKLFF

d_call: TRBD1
v_call: TRBV28
clone_size: -
j_call: TRBJ2-3
cdr3_nt: TGTGCCAGCAGTTTCAGGGGGCGAAGCACAGATACGCAGTATTTT
cdr3_aa: CASSFRGRSTDTQYF

d_call: -
v_call: TRBV2
clone_size: -
j_call: TRBJ1-1
cdr3_nt: TGTGCCAGCAGGAAGGTGTGGGCTGACACTGAAGCTTTCTTT
cdr3_aa: CASRKVWADTEAFF

d_call: -
v_call: TRBV28
clone_size: -
j_call: TRBJ2-4
cdr3_nt: TGTGCCAGCAGGTCCGCAGGGATAGAAGCCAAAAACATTCAGTACTTC
cdr3_aa: CASRSAGIEAKNIQYF

d_call: -
v_call: TRBV21-1
clone_size: few
j_call: TRBJ1-1
cdr3_nt: TGTGCCAGCAGCAGCGGACAGTTATACACTGAAGCTTTCTTT
cdr3_aa: CASSSGQLYTEAFF

d_call: -
v_call: TRBV7-6
clone_size: -
j_call: TRBJ2-1
cdr3_nt: TGTGCCAGCAGCTTATCCTCCGTGAATGAGCAGTTCTTC
cdr3_aa: CASSLSSVNEQFF

d_call: -
v_call: TRBV2
clone_size: -
j_call: TRBJ2-2
cdr3_nt: TGTGCCAGAGGAGGGCCCGACACCGGGGAGCTGTTTTTT
cdr3_aa: CARGGPDTGELFF

d_call: -
v_call: TRBV2
clone_size: -
j_call: TRBJ1-2
cdr3_nt: TGTGCCAGCACCACTTCTCGGGGGGGCTATGGCTACACCTTC
cdr3_aa: CASTTSRGGYGYTF